This is a list of T cell receptor beta chains from one sample in a study of T cell responses to AZD1222 COVID-19 vaccine. TCRdb's table, derived via immunoSEQ multiplex PCR, lists solely in-frame clones and lacks some. The sample records about 70,000 clones, roughly 86% being singletons. The sample in question was peripheral blood, obtained on day 0 of MenACWY control vaccination. These receptors originate from an adult in good health. Each CDR3 is given with its conserved first and last residue. D genes are given only for firm matches. A clone size is listed for some rows: how often the clone was seen (once, few, many), or a class if it is expanded.

j_call d_call v_call clone_size cdr3_nt cdr3_aa
TRBJ2-1 . TRBV7-2 . TGTGCCAGCAGCCCTCCCGGACAGTTAACCTACAATGAGCAGTTCTTC CASSPPGQLTYNEQFF
TRBJ2-5 TRBD1 TRBV7-9 . TGTGCCAGCAGCTTAACCACGGGACAGGGTCGGGAGACCCAGTACTTC CASSLTTGQGRETQYF
TRBJ2-3 TRBD2 TRBV4-2 once TGTGCCAGCAGCCAAGATGCGGGGGGCACAGATACGCAGTATTTT CASSQDAGGTDTQYF
TRBJ2-4 TRBD1 TRBV5-5 . TGTGCCAGCAGCCCGAAAGGGGACAGGGCTGAGGAAGGCAAAAACATTCAGTACTTC CASSPKGDRAEEGKNIQYF
TRBJ1-1 . TRBV12-3/TRBV12-4 . TGTGCCAGCAGTTTAGGAACCAACACTGAAGCTTTCTTT CASSLGTNTEAFF
TRBJ2-1 . TRBV28 . TGTGCCAGCGCTAGAGGGTGGGGCTACAATGAGCAGTTCTTC CASARGWGYNEQFF
TRBJ2-7 . TRBV12-5 . TGTGCTAGTGGTTTGGACCATTACGAGCAGTACTTC CASGLDHYEQYF
TRBJ2-5 . TRBV14 . TGTGCCAGCAGCCAAAAAATTGAGCCCCAAGAGACCCAGTACTTC CASSQKIEPQETQYF
TRBJ1-1 TRBD1 TRBV18 . TGTGCCAGCTCGCCGGGGACAGGGAGCTCTGAAGCTTTCTTT CASSPGTGSSEAFF
TRBJ2-5 . TRBV29-1 . TGCAGCGTACGGAGGCAAGAGACCCAGTACTTC CSVRRQETQYF
TRBJ1-5 TRBD1 TRBV18 . TGTGCCAGCTCACTGGGACAGGGACTATCGGGCAATCAGCCCCAGCATTTT CASSLGQGLSGNQPQHF
TRBJ2-1 . TRBV7-6 . TGTGCCAGCAGCTCGGCTAGGGGTTCAGAGCAGTTCTTC CASSSARGSEQFF
TRBJ1-2 TRBD1 TRBV29-1 . TGCAGCGTTGAGGGGACAGGGGGTACTGGCTACACCTTC CSVEGTGGTGYTF
TRBJ2-3 . TRBV5-1 . TGCGCCAGCAGCCAAAGTCCGAGCGGCACAGATACGCAGTATTTT CASSQSPSGTDTQYF
TRBJ2-3 . TRBV29-1 . TGCAGCGTTGGGGACACAGATACGCAGTATTTT CSVGDTDTQYF
TRBJ2-5 . TRBV28 . TGTGCCAGCAGCACCCGACGAGGAGGCCAAGAGACCCAGTACTTC CASSTRRGGQETQYF
TRBJ2-7 . TRBV5-6 . TGTGCCAGCAGCCCGCTAATGGCAACCTACGAGCAGTACTTC CASSPLMATYEQYF
TRBJ1-3 . TRBV9 . TGTGCCAGCAGCGTAGGGTCAGTCAACACCATATATTTT CASSVGSVNTIYF
TRBJ2-5 TRBD2 TRBV4-2 few TGTGCCAGCAGCCCTCGTTGGACTAGCGGGGTGGGGGAGACCCAGTACTTC CASSPRWTSGVGETQYF
TRBJ2-1 . TRBV14 . TGTGCCAGCAGCCACCACACAGGAAGAGATTACGGACCCTACAATGAGCAGTTCTTC CASSHHTGRDYGPYNEQFF
TRBJ2-5 . TRBV3-1/TRBV3-2 . TGTGCCAGCAGCTCGCGTCAAGAGACCCAGTACTTC CASSSRQETQYF
TRBJ1-5 TRBD1 TRBV18 . TGTGCCAGCTCACTACAGGGGAGTAGCAATCAGCCCCAGCATTTT CASSLQGSSNQPQHF
TRBJ2-2 . TRBV7-9 . TGTGCCAGCAGCTGGGGGACACTTACCGGGGAGCTGTTTTTT CASSWGTLTGELFF
TRBJ1-4 . TRBV7-9 . TGTGCCAGCAGCGGCCAGGACAGAAATCCCACTAATGAAAAACTGTTTTTT CASSGQDRNPTNEKLFF
TRBJ2-3 . TRBV5-1 . TGCGCCAGCAGCTTTGGGGGGAGTTTGGGCACAGATACGCAGTATTTT CASSFGGSLGTDTQYF
TRBJ2-1 . TRBV24-1 . TGTGCCACCAGTGGACGAACGGGCGAGCAGTTCTTC CATSGRTGEQFF
TRBJ1-1 . TRBV14 . TGTGCCAGCGGGGCGGGGGCGAACACTGAAGCTTTCTTT CASGAGANTEAFF
TRBJ1-4 . TRBV7-9 once TGTGCCAGCAGCCCTCGGGGGAGCAATGAAAAACTGTTTTTT CASSPRGSNEKLFF
TRBJ2-1 TRBD2 TRBV7-2 . TGTGCCAGCAGCTTAATGATCGGGGGGGCCGGGCATGAGCAGTTCTTC CASSLMIGGAGHEQFF
TRBJ1-1 . TRBV12-3/TRBV12-4 few TGTGCCAGCAGTTTAGGAAACACTGAAGCTTTCTTT CASSLGNTEAFF